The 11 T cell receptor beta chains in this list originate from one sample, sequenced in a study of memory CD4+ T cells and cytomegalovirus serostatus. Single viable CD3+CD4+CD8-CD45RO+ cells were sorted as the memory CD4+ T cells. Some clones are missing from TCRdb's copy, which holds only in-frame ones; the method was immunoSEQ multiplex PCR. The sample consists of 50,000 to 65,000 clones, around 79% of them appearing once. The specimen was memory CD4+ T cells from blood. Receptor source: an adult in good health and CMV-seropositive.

The DNA of the CDR3 is TGTGCCAGCAGTGATGAGTCTATCGGGAGGGCAAGCTCCTACAATGAGCAGTTCTTC. It codes for CASSDESIGRASSYNEQFF. The J gene is TRBJ2-1, the V gene TRBV2; 8 nucleotides agree with TRBD2. Trimming took 3 bases from V and 0 from J; bases not matched to a gene: 13. The CDR3 runs 19 residues. Germline V gene data show CDR1 as SNHLY and CDR2 as FYNNEI.

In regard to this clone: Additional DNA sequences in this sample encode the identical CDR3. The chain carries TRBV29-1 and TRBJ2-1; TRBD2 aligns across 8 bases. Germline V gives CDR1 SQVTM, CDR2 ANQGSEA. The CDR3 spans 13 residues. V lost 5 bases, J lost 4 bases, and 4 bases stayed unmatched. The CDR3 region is CSVSSGGYNEQFF. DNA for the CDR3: TGCAGCGTTTCCAGCGGGGGATACAATGAGCAGTTCTTC.

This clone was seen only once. The CDR3 DNA sequence: TGTGCCAGCAGCGTAGCTCCAGGTCCTACGAACACTGAAGCTTTCTTT. It specifies CASSVAPGPTNTEAFF. This chain uses TRBV9 with TRBJ1-1; D call uncertain. The CDR3 has 16 residues. V was clipped by 0 bases and J by 1 base, with 13 bases between them. The germline V gene has CDR1 SGDLS and CDR2 YYNGEE.

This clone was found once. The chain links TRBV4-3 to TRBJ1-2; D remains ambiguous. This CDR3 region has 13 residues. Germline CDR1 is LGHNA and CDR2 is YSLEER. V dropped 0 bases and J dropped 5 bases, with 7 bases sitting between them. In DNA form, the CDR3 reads TGCGCCAGCAGCCAAGACGGGTTATATGGCTACACCTTC. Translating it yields CASSQDGLYGYTF.

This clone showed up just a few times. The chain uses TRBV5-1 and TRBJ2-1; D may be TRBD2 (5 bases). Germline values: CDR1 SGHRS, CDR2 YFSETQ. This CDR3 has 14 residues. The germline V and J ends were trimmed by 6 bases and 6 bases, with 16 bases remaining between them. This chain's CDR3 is CASIGGSLGNEQFF. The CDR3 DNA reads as TGCGCCAGCATAGGAGGTAGCCTCGGCAATGAGCAGTTCTTC.

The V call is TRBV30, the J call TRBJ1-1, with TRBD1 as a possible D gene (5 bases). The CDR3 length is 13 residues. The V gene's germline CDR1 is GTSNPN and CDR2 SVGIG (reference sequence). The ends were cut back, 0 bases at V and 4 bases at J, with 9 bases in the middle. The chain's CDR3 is CAWSVRDSTEAFF. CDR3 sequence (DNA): TGTGCCTGGAGTGTACGAGACAGCACTGAAGCTTTCTTT.

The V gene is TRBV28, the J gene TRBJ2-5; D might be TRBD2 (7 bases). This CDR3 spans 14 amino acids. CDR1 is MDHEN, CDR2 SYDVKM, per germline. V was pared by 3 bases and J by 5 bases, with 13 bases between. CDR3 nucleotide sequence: TGTGCCAGCAGTTTTGTCGGGGGGCGGGAGACCCAGTACTTC. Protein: CASSFVGGRETQYF.

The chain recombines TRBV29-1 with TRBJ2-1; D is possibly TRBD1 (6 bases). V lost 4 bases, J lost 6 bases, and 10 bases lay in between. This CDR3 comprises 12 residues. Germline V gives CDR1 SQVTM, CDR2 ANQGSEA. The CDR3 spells CSVVQGGNEQFF. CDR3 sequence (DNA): TGCAGCGTTGTACAGGGTGGCAATGAGCAGTTCTTC.

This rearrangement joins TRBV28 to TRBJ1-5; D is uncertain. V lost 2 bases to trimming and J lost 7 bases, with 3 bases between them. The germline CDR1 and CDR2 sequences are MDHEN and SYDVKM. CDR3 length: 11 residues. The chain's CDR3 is CASSLGQPQHF. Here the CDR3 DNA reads TGTGCCAGCAGTTTAGGGCAGCCCCAGCATTTT.

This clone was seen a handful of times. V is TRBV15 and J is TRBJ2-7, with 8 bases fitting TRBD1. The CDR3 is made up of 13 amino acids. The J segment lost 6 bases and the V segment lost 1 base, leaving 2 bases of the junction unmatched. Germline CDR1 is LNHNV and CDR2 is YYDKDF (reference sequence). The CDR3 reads CATSRGRGPEQYV. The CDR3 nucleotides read TGTGCCACCAGCAGAGGCAGGGGGCCCGAGCAGTACGTC.

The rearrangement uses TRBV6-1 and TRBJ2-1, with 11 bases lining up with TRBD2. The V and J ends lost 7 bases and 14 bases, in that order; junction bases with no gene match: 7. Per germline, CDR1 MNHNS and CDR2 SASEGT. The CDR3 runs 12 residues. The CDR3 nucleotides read TGTGCCAGCACACTAGCGGGAGAGGTCGAGTTCTTC. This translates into CASTLAGEVEFF.